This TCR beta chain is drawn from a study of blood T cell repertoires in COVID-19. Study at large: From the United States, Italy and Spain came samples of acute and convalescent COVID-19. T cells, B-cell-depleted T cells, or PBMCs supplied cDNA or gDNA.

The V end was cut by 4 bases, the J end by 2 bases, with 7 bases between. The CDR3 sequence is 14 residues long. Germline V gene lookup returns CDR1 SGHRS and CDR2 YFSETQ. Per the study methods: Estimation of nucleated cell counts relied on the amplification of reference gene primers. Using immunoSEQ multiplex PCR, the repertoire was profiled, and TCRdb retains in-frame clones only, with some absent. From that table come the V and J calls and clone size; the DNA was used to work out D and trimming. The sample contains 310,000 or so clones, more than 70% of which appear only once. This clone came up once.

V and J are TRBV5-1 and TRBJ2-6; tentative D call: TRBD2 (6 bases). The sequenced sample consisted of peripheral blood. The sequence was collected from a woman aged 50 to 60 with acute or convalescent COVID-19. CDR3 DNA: TGCGCCAGCAGCGGAGGGGCTGGGGCCAACGTCCTGACTTTC. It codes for CASSGGAGANVLTF.